What follows are 3 T cell receptor beta chains derived from one specimen sequenced in a study of blood T cells in healthy people across ages. The authors ran a second PCR of about 6 to 11 cycles using a sample-barcoded 5' primer and a J-beta primer mix. Using its own MiXCR run on the 5' RACE reads, TCRdb lists one record per CDR3 protein. The sample has about 1,500,000 distinct CDR3 sequences, roughly 40% seen once. The source material was blood. These TCRs come from a woman aged 18-35 years in good health.

This clonotype was counted only a few times. V and J are TRBV4-1 and TRBJ2-2; the match to TRBD2 covers 8 bases. J gave up 6 bases and V 1 base, and 4 bases lay outside the gene matches. The CDR3 spans 15 residues. From germline, CDR1 is MGHRA and CDR2 YSYEKL. DNA for the CDR3: TGCGCCAGCAGCCAAGGAAACGGGGGGGCCGGGGAGCTGTTTTTT. Protein product: CASSQGNGGAGELFF.

Worth noting for this clonotype: The germline gene is not matched at one end of the junction; a read error may be the cause. CDR3 nucleotide sequence: TGTGCCAGCAGTCAAGAAGGGTCGGGAGCCGGGGAGCTGTTTTTT. Residues: CASSQEGSGAGELFF. The rearrangement links TRBV3-1 to TRBJ2-2; a possible D gene is TRBD2 (6 bases). The CDR3 extends over 15 amino acids. CDR1 is LGHDT, CDR2 YNNKEL, per germline (reference sequence).

This clonotype was detected a few times. The V call is TRBV20-1, the J call TRBJ2-1, with TRBD2 matching 10 bases. Per the germline V gene, CDR1 is DFQATT and CDR2 is SNEGSKA (reference sequence). V dropped 6 bases and J dropped 1; count of bases not matched to a gene: 9. The length of the CDR3 is 16 residues. CDR3 sequence: CSAPASGGYSYNEQFF. CDR3 nucleotides: TGCAGTGCCCCAGCTAGCGGGGGTTATTCCTACAATGAGCAGTTCTTC.